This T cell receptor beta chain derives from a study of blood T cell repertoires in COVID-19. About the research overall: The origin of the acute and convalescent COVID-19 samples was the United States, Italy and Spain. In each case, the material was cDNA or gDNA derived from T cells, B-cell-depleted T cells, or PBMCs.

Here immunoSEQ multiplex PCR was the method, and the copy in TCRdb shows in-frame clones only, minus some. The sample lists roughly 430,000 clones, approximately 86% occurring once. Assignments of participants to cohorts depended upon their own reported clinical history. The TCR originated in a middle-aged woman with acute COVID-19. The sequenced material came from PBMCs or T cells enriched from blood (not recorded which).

The CDR3 coding sequence is TGTGCCAGCAGTTCGGGACAGATCTATGGCTACACCTTC. Translated: CASSSGQIYGYTF. The J gene is TRBJ1-2, the V gene TRBV6-5; TRBD1 matches at 7 bases. The trim removed 4 bases at V and 4 bases at J, leaving 3 bases unmatched. The CDR3 has 13 amino acids. The germline V gene has CDR1 MNHEY and CDR2 SVGAGI.